The entry below describes one TCR beta chain. The source of the sample is a study of blood T cell repertoires in COVID-19. Turning to the study itself: Acute and convalescent COVID-19 specimens originated in the United States, Italy and Spain. T cells, B-cell-depleted T cells, or PBMCs supplied cDNA or gDNA.

In the source study's methods: Estimated nucleated cell counts came from reference gene primer amplification. Assay: immunoSEQ multiplex PCR; the TCRdb copy retains only in-frame clones and omits some. The V and J calls and clone size were taken over from that table, and D and trimming were inferred from the DNA. The sample holds under 300,000 clones, 80% to 90% seen once. The sequence came from a woman in her 70s with acute or convalescent COVID-19. What was sequenced was peripheral blood.

In nucleotides, the CDR3 is TGCGCCAGCAGAGGTCAGGGAAACGGCGGGGAGCTGTTTTTT. It encodes CASRGQGNGGELFF. The chain uses TRBV5-1 and TRBJ2-2; the D gene is possibly TRBD1 (5 bases). This CDR3 has 14 residues. Trimming stripped 5 bases from V and 7 bases from J, with 15 bases between. CDR1 and CDR2 (germline): SGHRS, YFSETQ.